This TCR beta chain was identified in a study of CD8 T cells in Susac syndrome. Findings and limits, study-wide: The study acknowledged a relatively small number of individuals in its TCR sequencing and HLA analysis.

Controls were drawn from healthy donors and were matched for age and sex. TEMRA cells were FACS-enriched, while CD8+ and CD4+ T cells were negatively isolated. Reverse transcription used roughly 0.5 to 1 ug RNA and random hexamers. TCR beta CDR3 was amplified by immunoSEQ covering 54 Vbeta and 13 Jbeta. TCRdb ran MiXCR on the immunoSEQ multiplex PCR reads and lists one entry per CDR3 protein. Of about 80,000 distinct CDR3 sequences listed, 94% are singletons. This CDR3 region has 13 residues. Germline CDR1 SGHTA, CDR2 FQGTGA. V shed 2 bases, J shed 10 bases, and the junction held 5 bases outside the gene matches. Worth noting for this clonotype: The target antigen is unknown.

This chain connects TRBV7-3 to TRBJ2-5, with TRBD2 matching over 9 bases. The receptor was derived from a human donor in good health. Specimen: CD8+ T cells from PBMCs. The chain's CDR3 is CASSLGLAQGQYF. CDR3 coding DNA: TGTGCCAGCAGCTTAGGACTAGCGCAGGGCCAGTACTTC.